This T cell receptor beta chain derives from a study of blood T cells in healthy people across ages. Alongside a J-beta primer mix, a sample-barcoded 5' primer served in a second PCR lasting roughly 6 to 11 cycles. TCRdb re-called the 5' RACE reads with MiXCR, one entry per CDR3 protein. The data show about 1.5 million distinct CDR3 sequences, roughly two fifths seen once. The CDR3 consists of 15 residues. Trimming at V came to 5 bases and at J to 8 bases, leaving 11 bases not matched to a gene. Germline lookup yields CDR1 SEHNR and CDR2 FQNEAQ (reference sequence). The chain recombines TRBV7-9 with TRBJ2-1; 8 nucleotides line up with TRBD1. The sequence derives from a woman between 18 and 29 years old in good health. Input material: blood. The CDR3 nucleotides are TGTGCCAGCAGCCCCCGGGACAGGCGCAACCATGAGCAGTTCTTC. Its protein is CASSPRDRRNHEQFF.